A selection of T cell receptor beta chains follows, all from one sample in a study of OX40 agonist ivuxolimab in advanced cancers. Using immunoSEQ multiplex PCR, the repertoire was profiled, and TCRdb retains in-frame clones only, with some absent. The repertoire has about 76,000 clones, 70% to 90% of them found once; the top ten carry just over 2.5%. This sample comprised CD4+ or CD8+ T cells sorted from blood, obtained in a trial of the OX40 agonist ivuxolimab. These receptors were taken from an adult with an advanced solid tumor such as melanoma, head and neck, liver or kidney cancer. The CDR3 runs from the conserved cysteine through the conserved F or W. A D gene is named only where the DNA matches it firmly. The listing skips clone size in some rows; elsewhere it reads once, few, many or a size class.

d_gene: TRBD2; v_gene: TRBV7-9; j_gene: TRBJ2-1; abundance: .; CDR3nt: TGTGCCAGCACCAACCGGGGAGCGGGGGTAAATGAGCAGTTCTTC; CDR3aa: CASTNRGAGVNEQFF
d_gene: TRBD1; v_gene: TRBV19; j_gene: TRBJ2-5; abundance: once; CDR3nt: TGTGCCAGTAGTACCCCAGGGGGCGCGGAGACCCAGTACTTC; CDR3aa: CASSTPGGAETQYF
d_gene: TRBD1; v_gene: TRBV6-4; j_gene: TRBJ2-5; abundance: .; CDR3nt: TGTGCCAGCTCACCAACAGGGGCCTGGGGCCTGAAGACCCAGTACTTC; CDR3aa: CASSPTGAWGLKTQYF
d_gene: .; v_gene: TRBV6-1; j_gene: TRBJ2-1; abundance: .; CDR3nt: TGTGCCAGCAAAAAGGGGGGGGACTACAATGAGCAGTTCTTC; CDR3aa: CASKKGGDYNEQFF
d_gene: .; v_gene: TRBV9; j_gene: TRBJ1-1; abundance: .; CDR3nt: TGTGCCAGCAGCGGACCGCCTGGGGACACTGAAGCTTTCTTT; CDR3aa: CASSGPPGDTEAFF
d_gene: .; v_gene: TRBV5-1; j_gene: TRBJ1-5; abundance: once; CDR3nt: TGCGCCAGCAGCCCCCGACAGCCGGCGTATAATCAGCCCCAGCATTTT; CDR3aa: CASSPRQPAYNQPQHF
d_gene: .; v_gene: TRBV5-4; j_gene: TRBJ2-5; abundance: .; CDR3nt: TGTGCCAGCAGCCCGGGGGGCACCCAAGAGACCCAGTACTTC; CDR3aa: CASSPGGTQETQYF
d_gene: .; v_gene: TRBV14; j_gene: TRBJ2-2; abundance: few; CDR3nt: TGTGCCAGCAGCCCGACCCCGGGGCAGGGCGGGGAGCTGTTTTTT; CDR3aa: CASSPTPGQGGELFF
d_gene: .; v_gene: TRBV29-1; j_gene: TRBJ2-3; abundance: once; CDR3nt: TGCAGCGTTGTAGATACGCAGTATTTT; CDR3aa: CSVVDTQYF
d_gene: .; v_gene: TRBV7-2; j_gene: TRBJ1-5; abundance: .; CDR3nt: TGTGCCAGCAGCTTAGTGGGAAACCAGCCCCAGCATTTT; CDR3aa: CASSLVGNQPQHF
d_gene: .; v_gene: TRBV14; j_gene: TRBJ1-3; abundance: .; CDR3nt: TGTGCCAGCAGCCAAACCGGGCGTTGGAATTTT; CDR3aa: CASSQTGRWNF
d_gene: .; v_gene: TRBV9; j_gene: TRBJ2-1; abundance: .; CDR3nt: TGTGCCAGCAGCGTAGGGTCAGGCAGCAGCAATGAGCAGTTCTTC; CDR3aa: CASSVGSGSSNEQFF
d_gene: .; v_gene: TRBV27; j_gene: TRBJ1-5; abundance: .; CDR3nt: TGTGCCAGCAGTCCGAACAGTGGCAATCAGCCCCAGCATTTT; CDR3aa: CASSPNSGNQPQHF
d_gene: .; v_gene: TRBV6-6; j_gene: TRBJ1-1; abundance: .; CDR3nt: TGTGCCAGCAGTTACTCAACAACAGGGAACACTGAAGCTTTCTTT; CDR3aa: CASSYSTTGNTEAFF
d_gene: .; v_gene: TRBV19; j_gene: TRBJ1-3; abundance: .; CDR3nt: TGTGCCAGGGGCGTGGGCGGAAACACCATATATTTT; CDR3aa: CARGVGGNTIYF
d_gene: .; v_gene: TRBV6-5; j_gene: TRBJ2-7; abundance: .; CDR3nt: TGTGCCAGCAGGGACCAGATCTACGAGCAGTACTTC; CDR3aa: CASRDQIYEQYF
d_gene: TRBD1; v_gene: TRBV19; j_gene: TRBJ2-1; abundance: .; CDR3nt: TGTGCCAGTAGTATCGGGACAGGTCAAAATGAGCAGTTCTTC; CDR3aa: CASSIGTGQNEQFF
d_gene: TRBD1; v_gene: TRBV6-4; j_gene: TRBJ2-2; abundance: .; CDR3nt: TGTGCCAGCAGTCTCTTCGGACAGGGGACCGGGGAGCTGTTTTTT; CDR3aa: CASSLFGQGTGELFF
d_gene: TRBD1; v_gene: TRBV2; j_gene: TRBJ2-3; abundance: .; CDR3nt: TGTGCCAGCAGTGAGGGCAGGGGGACAGATACGCAGTATTTT; CDR3aa: CASSEGRGTDTQYF
d_gene: TRBD1; v_gene: TRBV4-3; j_gene: TRBJ1-4; abundance: .; CDR3nt: TGCGCCAGTCAATCAATAGAACAGGGGACGGATGAAAAACTGTTTTTT; CDR3aa: CASQSIEQGTDEKLFF